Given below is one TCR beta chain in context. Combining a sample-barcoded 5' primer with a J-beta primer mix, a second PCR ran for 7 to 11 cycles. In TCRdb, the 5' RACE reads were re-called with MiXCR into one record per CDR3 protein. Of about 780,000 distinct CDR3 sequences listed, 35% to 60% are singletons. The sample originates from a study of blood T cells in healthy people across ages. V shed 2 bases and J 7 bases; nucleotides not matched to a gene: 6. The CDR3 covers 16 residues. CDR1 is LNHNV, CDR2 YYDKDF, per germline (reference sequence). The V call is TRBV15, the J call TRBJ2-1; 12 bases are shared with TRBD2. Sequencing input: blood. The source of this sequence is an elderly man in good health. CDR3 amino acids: CATSRPSGRAGNEQFF. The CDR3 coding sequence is TGTGCCACCAGCAGACCTAGCGGGAGGGCCGGGAATGAGCAGTTCTTC.